This T cell receptor beta chain is drawn from a study of CD8 T cells in Susac syndrome. Study-level results: An acknowledgment was made by the study that its TCR sequencing and HLA analysis involved relatively few individuals.

Germline trimming cut 4 bases from V and 2 bases from J; bases unmatched to any gene: 11. Germline V CDR1 and CDR2: SEHNR, FQNEAQ (reference sequence). This CDR3 has 16 amino acids. A few counts support this clonotype. Its antigen is not known. RNA in amounts of roughly 0.5 to 1 ug was reverse transcribed with random hexamers. With immunoSEQ multiplex PCR, TCR beta CDR3 was amplified across 54 Vbeta and 13 Jbeta. TCRdb re-called the immunoSEQ multiplex PCR reads through MiXCR, storing one row per CDR3 protein. The data hold about 90,000 distinct CDR3 sequences, with roughly 93% observed a single time. Healthy donors matched for age and sex were used as controls.

This chain links TRBV7-9 with TRBJ2-7, with 7 bases matching TRBD1. Sequencing input: CD8+ T cells from PBMCs. The sequence was collected from a human donor in good health. CDR3 sequence (DNA): TGTGCCAGCAGCTATAGGGACCAGGGGGAGACCTACGAGCAGTACTTC. Its protein product is CASSYRDQGETYEQYF.